This TCR beta chain appears in the sequencing data of a study of shared clonotypes between healthy human individuals. General study findings and limits: Generation probabilities were higher for clonotypes shared across all four sorted-subset donors than for unshared ones. Clonotypes that were shared across four donors made up around 5% of naive CD4 clonotypes.

Germline CDR1 reads SGHRS; CDR2 reads YFSETQ. V was pared by 1 base and J by 0 bases, with 11 bases between. The CDR3 totals 16 residues. To note about this clone: As yet, its antigen is unknown.

Sequencing was performed with immunoSEQ multiplex PCR; in TCRdb, only in-frame clones are kept and a portion is missing. There are around 2,000,000 clones in the sample; 90% to 95% occur only once, and under 0.15% lies in the top ten. The sample taken for sequencing was naive CD4+ T cells sorted from blood. As for subset: CD45RA+ positively selected. V and J are TRBV5-1 and TRBJ1-3; no firm D call. The receptor was isolated from a young man in good health. In DNA, the CDR3 is TGCGCCAGCAGCTTGCGTCCCGGCGGCTCTGGAAACACCATATATTTT. Translated: CASSLRPGGSGNTIYF.